The 14 T cell receptor beta chains presented below share a single source sample, sequenced in a study of T cell repertoires in cytomegalovirus infection. Using its own MiXCR run on the reads, TCRdb lists one record per CDR3 protein. The table has fewer than 150,000 distinct CDR3 sequences, 30% to 35% seen once. Their antigens remain unidentified. The specimen comprised CD8+ T cells from cultured PBMCs, sampled from culture after CMV antigen stimulation. These receptors all come from a human donor in good health (CMV status not recorded). Some clones in this sample may be carry-over from other donors' samples.

The chain recombines TRBV6-1 with TRBJ1-5; 9 bases line up with TRBD1. Germline assignment: CDR1 MNHNS and CDR2 SASEGT. V was clipped by 1 base and J by 3 bases; unmatched bases: 7. The CDR3 sequence is 17 residues long. Here the CDR3 reads CASSEGGDRGDNQPQHF. The DNA for the CDR3 is TGTGCCAGCAGTGAAGGAGGAGACAGGGGGGACAATCAGCCCCAGCATTTT.

This chain joins TRBV27 and TRBJ2-7; 9 bases map to TRBD1. The CDR3 has 16 residues. J lost 5 bases, V lost 2 bases, and 10 bases had no gene match. The V gene's germline CDR1 is MNHEY and CDR2 SMNVEV (reference sequence). Written as DNA, the CDR3 is TGTGCCAGCAGTTTAGCGCGGACAGGGGTTTACCACGAGCAGTACTTC. This codes for CASSLARTGVYHEQYF.

This clonotype was counted between two and nine times. The rearrangement uses TRBV2 and TRBJ2-7; TRBD1 is a possible D gene (5 bases). V lost 2 bases to trimming and J lost 3 bases, with 11 bases between them. CDR1 and CDR2 from the germline V gene are SNHLY and FYNNEI. The CDR3 loop spans 14 amino acids. The CDR3 DNA reads TGTGCCAGCAGTGAAATGGGGCAGGGCTACGAGCAGTACTTC. This gives the protein CASSEMGQGYEQYF.

This chain uses TRBV4-1 with TRBJ2-3; no clear D. Germline lookup yields CDR1 MGHRA and CDR2 YSYEKL. The V end was cut by 1 base, the J end by 4 bases, with 9 bases between. This CDR3 is 14 amino acids long. The chain's CDR3 is CASSQGDGADTQYF. CDR3 coding DNA: TGCGCCAGCAGCCAAGGGGATGGGGCAGATACGCAGTATTTT.

The sample holds a few counts of this clonotype. This rearrangement joins TRBV12-3 or TRBV12-4 to TRBJ2-3; D is ambiguous. With 3 bases removed from V and 5 bases from J, the gap between germline ends came to 12 bases. The CDR3 is 14 residues long. This CDR3 reads CASSFGGSEDTQYF. Written as DNA, the CDR3 is TGTGCCAGCAGTTTTGGTGGGTCGGAAGATACGCAGTATTTT.

This clonotype has ten or more counts. J is TRBJ2-7 and V is TRBV7-2; 7 positions match TRBD1. Germline CDR1 is SGHTA and CDR2 is FQGNSA. The CDR3 length is 16 residues. V shed 4 bases and J 4 bases; nucleotides not matched to a gene: 13. The CDR3 bases are TGTGCCAGCAGCTACACCGCAGGGGGTGCGACGTACGAGCAGTACTTC. It codes for CASSYTAGGATYEQYF.

In its sample, this clonotype was seen a few times. The V and J genes are TRBV6-6 and TRBJ2-1; 8 nucleotides match TRBD2. Trimming cost V 2 bases and J 1 base; bases outside gene matches: 10. The CDR3 sequence is 18 residues long. CDR1 MNHNY and CDR2 SVGAGI come from the germline V gene (reference sequence). The CDR3 coding sequence is TGTGCCAGCAGTTACCAGTGGGTGGCGGGGGGTTCCTACAATGAGCAGTTCTTC. It encodes CASSYQWVAGGSYNEQFF.

The chain links TRBV7-4 to TRBJ1-1; 9 bases match TRBD1. The trim removed 2 bases at V and 7 bases at J, leaving 11 bases unmatched. CDR1 and CDR2 (germline): SGHVT, SQSDAQ. The CDR3 length is 16 residues. As DNA, the CDR3 is TGTGCCAGCAGCTTAATCCCACAGGGGGCAAGGGATGAAGCTTTCTTT. Protein: CASSLIPQGARDEAFF. Supplemented by reference TRBV7-4 and TRBJ1-1, the full variable domain reads GAGVSQSPRYKVAKRGRDVALRCDSISGHVTLYWYRQTLGQGSEVLTYSQSDAQRDKSGRPSGRFSAERPERSVSTLKIQRTEQGDSAVYLCASSLIPQGARDEAFFGQGTRLTVV.

The gene calls are TRBV7-9 and TRBJ1-1, with a weak D call TRBD1 (5 bases). The V gene lost 2 bases and the J gene lost 5 bases, with 15 bases spanning the gap. Germline-derived CDR1 and CDR2 are SEHNR and FQNEAQ (reference sequence). The CDR3 runs 15 residues. The CDR3 DNA sequence: TGTGCCAGCAGCTTATCGACGGGGACGGGGACTGAAGCTTTCTTT. This encodes CASSLSTGTGTEAFF.

This sequence joins TRBV10-3 and TRBJ2-1; weak D call: TRBD1 (6 bases). CDR3 size: 13 residues. The ends were cut back, 0 bases at V and 10 bases at J, with 10 bases in the middle. Germline CDR1 and CDR2: ENHRY and SYGVKD. The CDR3 sequence is CAISESERGEQFF. As DNA, the CDR3 is TGTGCCATCAGTGAGTCGGAAAGGGGGGAGCAGTTCTTC.

The rearrangement uses TRBV4-1 and TRBJ2-7; D may be TRBD1 or TRBD2 (6 bases each). The CDR3 runs 16 residues. The germline gives CDR1 MGHRA, CDR2 YSYEKL. V lost 0 bases to trimming and J lost 4 bases, with 16 bases between them. The CDR3: CASSQDAGQGRYEQYF. The CDR3 region has the DNA TGCGCCAGCAGCCAAGATGCAGGGCAGGGGAGGTACGAGCAGTACTTC.

The genes are TRBV5-1 and TRBJ2-1; TRBD2 agrees at 12 bases. Germline V gene data show CDR1 as SGHRS and CDR2 as YFSETQ. CDR3 length: 18 residues. The ends lost 1 base at V and 6 bases at J; junction bases unmatched: 11. Here the CDR3 reads CASSLRTGLAGKGNEQFF. Here the CDR3 DNA reads TGCGCCAGCAGCTTGCGAACGGGACTAGCGGGCAAGGGCAATGAGCAGTTCTTC.

The chain links TRBV4-3 to TRBJ1-2; D call uncertain. The CDR3 sequence is 15 residues long. Germline lookup yields CDR1 LGHNA and CDR2 YSLEER. The ends were cut back, 0 bases at V and 3 bases at J, with 11 bases in the middle. This chain's CDR3 is CASSQDQASDYGYTF. CDR3 sequence (DNA): TGCGCCAGCAGCCAAGATCAGGCGTCCGACTATGGCTACACCTTC.

CDR3: CASSLGLGSNEQFF. The CDR3 coding sequence is TGTGCCAGCAGCCTAGGACTAGGGAGCAATGAGCAGTTCTTC. This rearrangement joins TRBV6-5 to TRBJ2-1, with 7 bases matching TRBD2. The CDR3 length is 14 residues. V lost 6 bases to trimming and J lost 6 bases; unmatched junction nucleotides: 8. From germline, CDR1 is MNHEY and CDR2 SVGAGI.